The source of this T cell receptor (beta chain) is a study of shared clonotypes between healthy human individuals. Genomic DNA of every subset was divided equally among multiple immunoSEQ plates. Study processing details: ImmunoSEQ output lacked quality scores and full-length reads, limiting matched filtering. Some clones are missing from TCRdb's copy, which holds only in-frame ones; the method was immunoSEQ multiplex PCR. The V and J calls and clone size come from that table; D and trimming were worked out from the DNA. This table has roughly 660,000 clones, about 90% appearing once. CDR1 and CDR2 (germline): SGHVS, FQNEAQ. V lost 3 bases to trimming and J lost 4 bases, with 10 bases between them. This CDR3 has 13 amino acids.

The chain has TRBV7-8 and TRBJ2-7, with D perhaps TRBD1 (6 bases). The source is a man younger than 30 in good health. Some clones in this sample may be carry-over from other donors' samples. The material sequenced was memory CD8+ T cells from PBMCs. Subset specified: CD45RO+ cells pooled with CCR7-negative TemRA cells. This chain's CDR3 is CASSFGQKYEQYF. DNA for the CDR3: TGTGCCAGCAGCTTTGGACAGAAGTACGAGCAGTACTTC.